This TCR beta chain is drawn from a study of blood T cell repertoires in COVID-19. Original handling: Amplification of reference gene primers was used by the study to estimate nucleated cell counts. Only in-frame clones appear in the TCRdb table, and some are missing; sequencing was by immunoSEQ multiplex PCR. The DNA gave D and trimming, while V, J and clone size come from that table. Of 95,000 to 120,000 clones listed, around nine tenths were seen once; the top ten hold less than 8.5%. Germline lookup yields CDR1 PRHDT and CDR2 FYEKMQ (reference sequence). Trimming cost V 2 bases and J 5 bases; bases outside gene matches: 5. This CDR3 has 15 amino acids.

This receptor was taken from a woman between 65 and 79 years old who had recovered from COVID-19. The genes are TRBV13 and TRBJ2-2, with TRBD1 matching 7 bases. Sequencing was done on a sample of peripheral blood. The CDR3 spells CASSLWTGITGELFF. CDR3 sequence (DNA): TGTGCCAGCAGCTTATGGACAGGAATTACCGGGGAGCTGTTTTTT. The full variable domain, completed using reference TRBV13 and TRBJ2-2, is AAGVIQSPRHLIKEKRETATLKCYPIPRHDTVYWYQQGPGQDPQFLISFYEKMQSDKGSIPDRFSAQQFSDYHSELNMSSLELGDSALYFCASSLWTGITGELFFGEGSRLTVL.